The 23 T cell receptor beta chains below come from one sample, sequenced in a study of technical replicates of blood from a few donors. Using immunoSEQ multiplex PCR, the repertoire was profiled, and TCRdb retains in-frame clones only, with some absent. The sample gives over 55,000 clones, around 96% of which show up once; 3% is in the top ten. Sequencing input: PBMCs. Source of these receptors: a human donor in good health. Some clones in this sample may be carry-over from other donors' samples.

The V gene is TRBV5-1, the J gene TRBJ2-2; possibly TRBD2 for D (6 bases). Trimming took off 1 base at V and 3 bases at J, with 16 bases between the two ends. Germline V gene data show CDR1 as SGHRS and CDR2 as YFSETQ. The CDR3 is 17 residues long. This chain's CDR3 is CASSLTPVVADTGELFF. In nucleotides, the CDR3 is TGCGCCAGCAGCTTGACCCCGGTGGTAGCGGACACCGGGGAGCTGTTTTTT. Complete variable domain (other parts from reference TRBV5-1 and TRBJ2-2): KAGVTQTPRYLIKTRGQQVTLSCSPISGHRSVSWYQQTPGQGLQFLFEYFSETQRNKGNFPGRFSGRQFSNSRSEMNVSTLELGDSALYLCASSLTPVVADTGELFFGEGSRLTVL.

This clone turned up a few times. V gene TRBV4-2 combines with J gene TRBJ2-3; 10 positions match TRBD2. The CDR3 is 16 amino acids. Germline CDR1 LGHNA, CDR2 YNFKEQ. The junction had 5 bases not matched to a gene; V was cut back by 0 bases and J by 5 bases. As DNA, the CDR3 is TGTGCCAGCAGCCAAGAAGCTAGCGGGGGAGGAGATACGCAGTATTTT. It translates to CASSQEASGGGDTQYF.

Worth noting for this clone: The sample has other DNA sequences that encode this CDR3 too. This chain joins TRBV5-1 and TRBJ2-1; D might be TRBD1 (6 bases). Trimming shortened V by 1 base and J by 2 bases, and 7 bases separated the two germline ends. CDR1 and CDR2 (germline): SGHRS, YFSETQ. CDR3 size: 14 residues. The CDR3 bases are TGCGCCAGCAGCTTGTCAGGGGCCTACAATGAGCAGTTCTTC. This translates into CASSLSGAYNEQFF. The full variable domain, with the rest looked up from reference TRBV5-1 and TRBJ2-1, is KAGVTQTPRYLIKTRGQQVTLSCSPISGHRSVSWYQQTPGQGLQFLFEYFSETQRNKGNFPGRFSGRQFSNSRSEMNVSTLELGDSALYLCASSLSGAYNEQFFGPGTRLTVL.

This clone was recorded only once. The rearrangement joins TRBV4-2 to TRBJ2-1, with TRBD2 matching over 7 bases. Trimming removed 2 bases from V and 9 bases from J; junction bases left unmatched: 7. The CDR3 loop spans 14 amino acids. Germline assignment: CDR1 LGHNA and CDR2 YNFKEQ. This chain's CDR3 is CASSQLAGDSEQFF. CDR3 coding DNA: TGTGCCAGCAGCCAACTTGCGGGAGACAGTGAGCAGTTCTTC.

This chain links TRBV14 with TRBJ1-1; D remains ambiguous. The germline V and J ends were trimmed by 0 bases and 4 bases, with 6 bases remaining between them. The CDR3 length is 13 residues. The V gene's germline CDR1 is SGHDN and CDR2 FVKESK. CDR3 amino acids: CASSQELSTEAFF. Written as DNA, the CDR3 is TGTGCCAGCAGCCAAGAATTGAGCACTGAAGCTTTCTTT. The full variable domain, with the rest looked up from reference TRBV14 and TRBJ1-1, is EAGVTQFPSHSVIEKGQTVTLRCDPISGHDNLYWYRRVMGKEIKFLLHFVKESKQDESGMPNNRFLAERTGGTYSTLKVQPAELEDSGVYFCASSQELSTEAFFGQGTRLTVV.

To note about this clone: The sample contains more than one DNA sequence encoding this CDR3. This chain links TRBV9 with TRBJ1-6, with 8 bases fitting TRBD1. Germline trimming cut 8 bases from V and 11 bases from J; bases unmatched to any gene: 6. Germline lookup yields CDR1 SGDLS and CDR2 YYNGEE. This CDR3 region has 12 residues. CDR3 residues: CASSTGDPPLHF. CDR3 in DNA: TGTGCCAGTTCGACAGGGGATCCACCCCTCCACTTT.

The CDR3 DNA sequence: TGCGCCAGCAGCTTGGGGCTAGCCGCCGATACGCAGTATTTT. Protein: CASSLGLAADTQYF. The chain recombines TRBV5-1 with TRBJ2-3, with a weak D call TRBD2 (5 bases). Germline assignment: CDR1 SGHRS and CDR2 YFSETQ. The CDR3 runs to 14 residues. The V and J ends lost 0 bases and 6 bases respectively, with 11 bases between them.

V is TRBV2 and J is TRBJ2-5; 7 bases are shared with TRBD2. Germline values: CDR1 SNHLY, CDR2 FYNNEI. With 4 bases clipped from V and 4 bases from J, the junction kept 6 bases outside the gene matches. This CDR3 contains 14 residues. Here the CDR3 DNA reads TGTGCCAGCAGTGGTGATGCGGGAGTAGAGACCCAGTACTTC. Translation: CASSGDAGVETQYF.

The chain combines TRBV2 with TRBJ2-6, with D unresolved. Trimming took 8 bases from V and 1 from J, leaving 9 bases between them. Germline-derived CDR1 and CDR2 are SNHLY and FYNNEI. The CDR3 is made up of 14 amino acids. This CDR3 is CASQILSGANVLTF. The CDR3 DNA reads TGTGCCAGCCAGATCCTTTCTGGGGCCAACGTCCTGACTTTC.

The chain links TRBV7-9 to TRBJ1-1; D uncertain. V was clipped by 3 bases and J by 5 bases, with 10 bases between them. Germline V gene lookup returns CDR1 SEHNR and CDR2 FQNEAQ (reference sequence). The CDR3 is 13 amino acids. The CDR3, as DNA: TGTGCCAGCAGCTTTGGGAGAGGGACTGAAGCTTTCTTT. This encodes CASSFGRGTEAFF.

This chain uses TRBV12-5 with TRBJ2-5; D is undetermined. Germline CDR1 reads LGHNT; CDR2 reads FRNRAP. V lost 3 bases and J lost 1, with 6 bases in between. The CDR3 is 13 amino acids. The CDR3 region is CASGFGIQETQYF. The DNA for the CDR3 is TGTGCTAGTGGTTTCGGTATCCAAGAGACCCAGTACTTC.

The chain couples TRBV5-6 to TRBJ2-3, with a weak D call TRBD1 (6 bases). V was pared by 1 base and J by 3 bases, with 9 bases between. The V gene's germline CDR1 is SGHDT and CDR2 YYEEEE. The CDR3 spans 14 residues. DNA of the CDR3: TGTGCCAGCAGCTTGAGGGGGACGACAGATACGCAGTATTTT. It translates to CASSLRGTTDTQYF.

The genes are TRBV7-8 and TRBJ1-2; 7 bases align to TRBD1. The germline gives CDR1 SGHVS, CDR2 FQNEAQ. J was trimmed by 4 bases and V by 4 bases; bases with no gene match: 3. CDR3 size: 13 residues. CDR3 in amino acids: CASSWGQTYGYTF. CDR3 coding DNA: TGTGCCAGCAGCTGGGGACAGACCTATGGCTACACCTTC.

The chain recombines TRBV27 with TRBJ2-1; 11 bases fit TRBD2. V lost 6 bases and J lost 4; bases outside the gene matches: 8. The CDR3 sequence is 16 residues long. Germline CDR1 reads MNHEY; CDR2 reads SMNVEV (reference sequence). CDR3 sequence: CASSPLSSGRYNEQFF. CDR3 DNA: TGTGCCAGCAGCCCCCTCTCTAGCGGGAGGTACAATGAGCAGTTCTTC.

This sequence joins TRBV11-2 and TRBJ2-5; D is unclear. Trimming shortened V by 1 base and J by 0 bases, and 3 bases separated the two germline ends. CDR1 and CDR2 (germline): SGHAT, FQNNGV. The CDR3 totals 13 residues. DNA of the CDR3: TGTGCCAGCAGCTTAGTCTACCAAGAGACCCAGTACTTC. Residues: CASSLVYQETQYF.

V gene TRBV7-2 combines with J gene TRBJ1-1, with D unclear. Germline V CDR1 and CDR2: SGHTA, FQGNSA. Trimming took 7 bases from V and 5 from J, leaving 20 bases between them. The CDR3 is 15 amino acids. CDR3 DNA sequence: TGTGCCAGCACCCCCCAAGTAAGGAGTCGGACTGAAGCTTTCTTT. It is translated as CASTPQVRSRTEAFF.

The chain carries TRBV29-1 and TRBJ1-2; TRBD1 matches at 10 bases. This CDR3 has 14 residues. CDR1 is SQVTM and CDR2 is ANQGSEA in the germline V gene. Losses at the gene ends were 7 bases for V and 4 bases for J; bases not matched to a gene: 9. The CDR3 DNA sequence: TGCAGCGCAGATGACAGGGGGCAGACCTATGGCTACACCTTC. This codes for CSADDRGQTYGYTF.

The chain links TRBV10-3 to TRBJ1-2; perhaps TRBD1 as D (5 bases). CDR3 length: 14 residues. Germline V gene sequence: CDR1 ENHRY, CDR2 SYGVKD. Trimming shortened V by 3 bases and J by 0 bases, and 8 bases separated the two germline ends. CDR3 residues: CAISEQETNYGYTF. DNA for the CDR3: TGTGCCATCAGTGAACAGGAGACTAACTATGGCTACACCTTC.

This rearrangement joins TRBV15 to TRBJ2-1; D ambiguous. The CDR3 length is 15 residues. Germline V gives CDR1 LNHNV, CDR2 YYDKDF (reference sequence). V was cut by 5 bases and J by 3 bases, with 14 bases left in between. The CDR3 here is CATSPTIPVYNEQFF. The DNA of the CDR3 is TGTGCCACCAGCCCTACTATACCAGTCTACAATGAGCAGTTCTTC.

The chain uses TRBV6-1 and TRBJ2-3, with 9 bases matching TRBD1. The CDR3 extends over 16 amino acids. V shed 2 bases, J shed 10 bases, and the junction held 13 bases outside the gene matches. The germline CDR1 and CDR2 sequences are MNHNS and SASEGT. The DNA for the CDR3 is TGTGCCAGCAGTGAACCGGGACAGGGTGTCTCGCGGGCGCAGTATTTT. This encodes CASSEPGQGVSRAQYF.

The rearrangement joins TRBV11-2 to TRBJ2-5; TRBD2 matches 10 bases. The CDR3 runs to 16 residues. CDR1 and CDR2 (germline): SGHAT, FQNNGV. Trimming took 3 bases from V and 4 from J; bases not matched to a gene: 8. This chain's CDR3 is CASSLELAGVVETQYF. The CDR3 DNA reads TGTGCCAGCAGCTTGGAGCTAGCGGGGGTGGTAGAGACCCAGTACTTC.

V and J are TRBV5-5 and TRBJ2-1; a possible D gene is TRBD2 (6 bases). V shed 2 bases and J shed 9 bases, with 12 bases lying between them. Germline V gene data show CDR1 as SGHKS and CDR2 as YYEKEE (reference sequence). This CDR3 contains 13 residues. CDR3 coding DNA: TGTGCCAGCAGCTTAGAGTGGGGAGGTGAGCAGTTCTTC. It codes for CASSLEWGGEQFF.

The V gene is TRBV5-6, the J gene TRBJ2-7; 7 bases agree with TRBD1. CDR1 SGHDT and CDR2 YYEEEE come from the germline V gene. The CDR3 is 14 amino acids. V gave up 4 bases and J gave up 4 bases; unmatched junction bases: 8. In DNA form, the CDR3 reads TGTGCCAGCAGCCCCCGTGCCAGGGGGTACGAGCAGTACTTC. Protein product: CASSPRARGYEQYF. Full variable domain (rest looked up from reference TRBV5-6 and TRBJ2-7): DAGVTQSPTHLIKTRGQQVTLRCSPKSGHDTVSWYQQALGQGPQFIFQYYEEEERQRGNFPDRFSGHQFPNYSSELNVNALLLGDSALYLCASSPRARGYEQYFGPGTRLTVT.